One sample yielded the 15 T cell receptor beta chains listed below, sequenced in a study of T-cell reconstitution after alpha-beta-depleted transplantation in children. Construction of the TCRbeta library involved unique molecular identifiers. TCRdb redid the calling of the PCR reads with MiXCR, one entry per CDR3 protein. The sample holds around 410,000 distinct CDR3 sequences, about a tenth seen once. The sequencing here drew on PBMCs from the stem cell graft donor, taken from the stem cell graft. The receptors were gathered from a human donor who donated a stem cell graft to a child with acute myeloid leukemia.

This clonotype was detected many times. The gene calls are TRBV18 and TRBJ2-2; 7 bases align to TRBD1. The CDR3 sequence is 14 residues long. Unmatched junction bases numbered 2, after V lost 3 bases and J lost 4 bases. From germline, CDR1 is KGHSH and CDR2 LQKENI. The CDR3 loop reads CASSPPGGTGELFF. The CDR3 nucleotides are TGTGCCAGCTCACCCCCAGGGGGCACCGGGGAGCTGTTTTTT.

The J gene is TRBJ2-1, the V gene TRBV7-2; TRBD2 is a possible D gene (6 bases). Per the germline V gene, CDR1 is SGHTA and CDR2 is FQGNSA. V was pared by 1 base and J by 8 bases, with 15 bases between. The CDR3 has 15 amino acids. CDR3 region: CASSLVGGVGYEQFF. DNA of the CDR3: TGTGCCAGCAGCTTAGTAGGAGGGGTCGGCTATGAGCAGTTCTTC.

Only a few counts were recorded for this clonotype. The V and J genes are TRBV18 and TRBJ2-4; D is undetermined. Germline CDR1 reads KGHSH; CDR2 reads LQKENI. The germline V and J ends were trimmed by 0 bases and 2 bases, with 5 bases remaining between them. This CDR3 has 14 amino acids. CDR3 loop: CASSPPGPKNIQYF. In DNA, the CDR3 is TGTGCCAGCTCACCACCGGGTCCCAAAAACATTCAGTACTTC.

This clonotype has more than one count but fewer than ten. The gene calls are TRBV18 and TRBJ1-3, with TRBD1 matching 10 bases. Germline CDR1 reads KGHSH; CDR2 reads LQKENI. Losses at the gene ends were 2 bases for V and 1 base for J; bases not matched to a gene: 5. The CDR3 extends over 17 amino acids. CDR3 sequence: CASSPTDRGLSGNTIYF. CDR3 coding DNA: TGTGCCAGCTCACCAACGGACAGGGGGTTGTCTGGAAACACCATATATTTT.

A few counts support this clonotype. This sequence joins TRBV30 and TRBJ2-2; D uncertain. The CDR3 contains 16 residues. V dropped 1 base and J dropped 5 bases, with 17 bases sitting between them. Germline CDR1 reads GTSNPN; CDR2 reads SVGIG (reference sequence). The CDR3 loop is CAWSGSLDWKTGELFF. DNA for the CDR3: TGTGCCTGGAGTGGCTCCCTAGACTGGAAGACCGGGGAGCTGTTTTTT. The full variable domain, with the rest looked up from reference TRBV30 and TRBJ2-2, is SQTIHQWPATLVQPVGSPLSLECTVEGTSNPNLYWYRQAAGRGLQLLFYSVGIGQISSEVPQNLSASRPQDRQFILSSKKLLLSDSGFYLCAWSGSLDWKTGELFFGEGSRLTVL.

V usage is TRBV29-1 and J usage is TRBJ2-7; the match to TRBD2 covers 16 bases. This CDR3 has 15 residues. Germline trimming cut 6 bases from V and 5 bases from J; bases unmatched to any gene: 7. Per the germline V gene, CDR1 is SQVTM and CDR2 is ANQGSEA. The CDR3 DNA follows: TGCAGCGTGGGGGGGACTAGCGGGAGGGTAGACGAGCAGTACTTC. This translates into CSVGGTSGRVDEQYF.

This chain uses TRBV24-1 with TRBJ2-7; TRBD1 matches at 9 bases. The CDR3 runs 16 residues. J gave up 4 bases and V 6 bases, and 12 bases lay outside the gene matches. Germline V CDR1 and CDR2: KGHDR, SFDVKD. The CDR3 protein is CATSTTGGLLAYEQYF. Here the CDR3 DNA reads TGTGCCACCAGTACGACAGGGGGTCTTCTAGCTTACGAGCAGTACTTC.

The rearrangement joins TRBV9 to TRBJ2-4, with D possibly being TRBD1 or TRBD2 (7 bases each). Trimming took off 3 bases at V and 10 bases at J, with 11 bases between the two ends. CDR1 is SGDLS, CDR2 YYNGEE, per germline. The CDR3 is 12 amino acids. This CDR3 reads CASSGGGQIQYF. Written as DNA, the CDR3 is TGTGCCAGCAGCGGGGGGGGACAGATTCAGTACTTC.

Many counts were recorded for this clonotype. J is TRBJ2-1 and V is TRBV3-1; 11 nucleotides align to TRBD2. The length of the CDR3 is 15 residues. The germline V gene encodes CDR1 LGHDT and CDR2 YNNKEL (reference sequence). The ends lost 4 bases at V and 4 bases at J; junction bases unmatched: 3. The CDR3 here is CASSPGTSGYNEQFF. For the CDR3, the DNA is TGTGCCAGCAGCCCCGGGACTAGCGGATACAATGAGCAGTTCTTC.

The chain employs TRBV18 and TRBJ1-1, with a weak D call TRBD1 (5 bases). The germline gives CDR1 KGHSH, CDR2 LQKENI. V shed 4 bases and J shed 7 bases, with 19 bases lying between them. The CDR3 is 15 residues long. This chain's CDR3 is CASSRAAGPGFEAFF. CDR3 nucleotide sequence: TGTGCCAGCTCACGGGCGGCAGGGCCCGGTTTTGAAGCTTTCTTT. The full variable domain, in which reference TRBV18 and TRBJ1-1 provide the parts outside the CDR3, is NAGVMQNPRHLVRRRGQEARLRCSPMKGHSHVYWYRQLPEEGLKFMVYLQKENIIDESGMPKERFSAEFPKEGPSILRIQQVVRGDSAAYFCASSRAAGPGFEAFFGQGTRLTVV.

This clonotype was found a few times. The V call is TRBV6-5, the J call TRBJ2-7; the match to TRBD2 covers 9 bases. The CDR3 runs to 16 residues. Trimming removed 2 bases from V and 2 bases from J; junction bases left unmatched: 7. Germline CDR1 MNHEY, CDR2 SVGAGI. CDR3: CASSYGSSGIAYEQYF. In DNA form, the CDR3 reads TGTGCCAGCAGTTACGGTTCTAGCGGGATTGCCTACGAGCAGTACTTC.

The V and J genes are TRBV4-2 and TRBJ1-5; D might be TRBD1 (6 bases). CDR1 is LGHNA, CDR2 YNFKEQ, per germline. V lost 1 base, J lost 0 bases, and 28 bases lay in between. This CDR3 contains 22 residues. CDR3 residues: CASSQASARGAHSKDSNQPQHF. The CDR3 region has the DNA TGTGCCAGCAGCCAAGCCAGCGCCCGGGGGGCGCACTCTAAAGATAGCAATCAGCCCCAGCATTTT.

The rearrangement uses TRBV25-1 and TRBJ2-2; 13 nucleotides match TRBD2. Germline trimming cut 6 bases from V and 4 bases from J; bases unmatched to any gene: 14. This CDR3 has 19 residues. The V gene's germline CDR1 is MGHDK and CDR2 SYGVNS. The CDR3 DNA follows: TGTGCCAGCAGCCCCCATACTAGCGGGGGGGCATATGGCACCGGGGAGCTGTTTTTT. It specifies CASSPHTSGGAYGTGELFF. Based on the CDR3 plus reference TRBV25-1 and TRBJ2-2, the full variable domain is EADIYQTPRYLVIGTGKKITLECSQTMGHDKMYWYQQDPGMELHLIHYSYGVNSTEKGDLSSESTVSRIRTEHFPLTLESARPSHTSQYLCASSPHTSGGAYGTGELFFGEGSRLTVL.

CDR3 nucleotides: TGTGCCACCAGCAGAGATACGGACAGGGTTCGCCAAGAGACCCAGTACTTC. Amino acid sequence: CATSRDTDRVRQETQYF. The chain has TRBV15 and TRBJ2-5; 8 bases line up with TRBD1. Looked up from germline, CDR1 is LNHNV and CDR2 is YYDKDF (reference sequence). There are 17 residues in the CDR3. With V trimmed by 0 bases and J by 1 base, 7 bases remained unmatched.

This chain connects TRBV20-1 to TRBJ2-7; D is possibly TRBD2 (6 bases). This CDR3 is built from 14 residues. Germline V gene data show CDR1 as DFQATT and CDR2 as SNEGSKA (reference sequence). V lost 0 bases and J lost 0, with 9 bases in between. CDR3 nucleotide sequence: TGCAGTGCTAGAGATCCCGGGGGCTCCTACGAGCAGTACTTC. This codes for CSARDPGGSYEQYF.